This T cell receptor beta chain is drawn from a study of post-analysis software for immune sequencing data. Overall study: Both relapsing-remitting and secondary progressive multiple sclerosis featured among the disease courses, as did progressive-relapsing multiple sclerosis.

This clonotype came up a few times. Antigen unknown. This CDR3 contains 13 residues. Germline assignment: CDR1 SGHTA and CDR2 FQGTGA. The ends lost 7 bases at V and 9 bases at J; junction bases unmatched: 3. Tagging with unique molecular identifiers was a feature of the TCR beta cDNA libraries. Between roughly 1 and 11 million T cells gave rise to about 450,000 cDNA molecules. Via MiXCR, TCRdb re-called the PCR reads, giving one row per CDR3 protein. The table includes 150,000 to 200,000 distinct CDR3 sequences, 36% detected once. Study observations and caveats: In patients, about 5 TRBV segments were more frequent than in controls, with TRBV5-6, TRBV5-1 and TRBV20-1 among them.

The material was blood, obtained after autologous hematopoietic stem cell transplantation. The chain has TRBV7-3 and TRBJ2-1, with 13 nucleotides matching TRBD2. The TCR sequence derives from a girl between 10 and 17 years old with multiple sclerosis. The CDR3 DNA sequence: TGTGCCAGCACCCGACTAGCGGGAGGTGAGCAGTTCTTC. Its translation: CASTRLAGGEQFF.